This TCR beta chain was captured by sequencing in a study of PD-1 blockade in classical Hodgkin lymphoma. About the study: Patients were treated with nivolumab at 3 mg/kg, and this was given intravenously every 2 weeks. Study outcomes and limitations: Anyone who began nivolumab under 1 year after ASCT was excluded. Although disease activity or prior therapy may be involved, causes of the repertoire differences remain undefined.

The CDR3 has 14 residues. Trimming took 6 bases from V and 6 from J; bases not matched to a gene: 8. Germline lookup yields CDR1 MNHEY and CDR2 SVGAGI. Assay used: immunoSEQ multiplex PCR; TCRdb lists only in-frame clones, some missing. The data contain 95,000 or so clones, approximately 88% of them singletons. About this clone itself: What it binds is not known.

Each patient's relapse followed autologous stem cell transplantation, and brentuximab vedotin exposure varied. This receptor was taken from a human donor with classical Hodgkin lymphoma. The V and J genes are TRBV6-5 and TRBJ1-2, with TRBD1 matching 9 bases. Sequenced material: peripheral blood mononuclear cells (PBMCs), taken at baseline. The CDR3 region has the DNA TGTGCCAGCAGGCCAGTCCGGGACAGGGATGGCTACACCTTC. It encodes CASRPVRDRDGYTF.